The clone carrying this TCR beta chain was counted ten times or more. The antigen is undetermined. This CDR3 has 13 amino acids. The V end lost 2 bases, the J end lost 0 bases, and 7 bases lay between the germline ends. From germline, CDR1 is SQVTM and CDR2 ANQGSEA. TCRdb fed the 5' RACE reads into MiXCR, producing one record per CDR3 protein. The table lists 250,000 to 350,000 distinct CDR3 sequences, around 15% of them singletons. These data belong to a study of T-cell memory formation after mild COVID-19. The wider study: For the most part, TCR clusters were specific to one donor. Study-level points and caveats: Day 37-peaking second-wave clones had unconfirmed SARS-CoV-2 specificity. Pre-infection memory already had some responding clones, implying cross-reactive memory joined.

The gene calls are TRBV29-1 and TRBJ1-1; D call uncertain. This clonotype originated in a man younger than 30 who had mild COVID-19 (a few samples of this study predate the infection). Cell type and time point are not known. Sequencing was carried out using PBMCs or a T cell subset sorted from them (not recorded which). CDR3 sequence: CSVEPFVNTEAFF. For the CDR3, the DNA is TGCAGCGTTGAACCGTTTGTGAACACTGAAGCTTTCTTT.